This T cell receptor (beta chain) originates from a study of blood T cell repertoires in COVID-19. Germline CDR1 reads MNHEY; CDR2 reads SVGEGT. CDR3 length equals 14 residues. V lost 5 bases and J lost 3; bases outside the gene matches: 3. The data were produced by immunoSEQ multiplex PCR, yet TCRdb's version contains in-frame clones alone and is incomplete. This sample has 130,000 to 150,000 clones, with around 84% found just once. The TCR originated in a woman aged 45-59 years who had been exposed to COVID-19. The chain employs TRBV6-2 or TRBV6-3 and TRBJ2-5, with 10 bases lining up with TRBD1. The sequenced sample was PBMCs or T cells enriched from blood (not recorded which). For the CDR3, the DNA is TGTGCCAGCAGTCGGGACAGGGGTGAAGAGACCCAGTACTTC. Its translation is CASSRDRGEETQYF.